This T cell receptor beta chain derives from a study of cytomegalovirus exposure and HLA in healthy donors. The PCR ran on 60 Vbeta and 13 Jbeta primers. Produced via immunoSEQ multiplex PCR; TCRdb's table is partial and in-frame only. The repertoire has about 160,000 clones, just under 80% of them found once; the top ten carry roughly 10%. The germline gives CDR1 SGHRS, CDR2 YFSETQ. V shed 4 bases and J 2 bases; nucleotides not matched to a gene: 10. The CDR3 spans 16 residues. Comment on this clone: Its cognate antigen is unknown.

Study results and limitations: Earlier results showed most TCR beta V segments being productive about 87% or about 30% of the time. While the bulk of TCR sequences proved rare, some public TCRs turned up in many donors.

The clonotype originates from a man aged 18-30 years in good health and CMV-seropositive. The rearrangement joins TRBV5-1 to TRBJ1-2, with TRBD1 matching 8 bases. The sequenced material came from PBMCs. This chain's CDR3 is CASSGATGGLNYGYTF. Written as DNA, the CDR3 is TGCGCCAGCAGCGGCGCAACAGGGGGTCTCAACTATGGCTACACCTTC.